This passage covers 29 T cell receptor beta chains from one sample sequenced in a study of T cell responses to AZD1222 COVID-19 vaccine. The method was immunoSEQ multiplex PCR; TCRdb's version includes in-frame clones alone and lacks a portion of them. Of fewer than 30,000 clones in the sample, roughly nine tenths were seen once. This specimen consisted of peripheral blood, obtained 28 days after the second AZD1222 dose. The receptors here all came from an adult who received the AZD1222 COVID-19 vaccine.

The chain links TRBV9 to TRBJ1-2, with 8 bases identical to TRBD1. V shed 3 bases and J 5 bases; nucleotides not matched to a gene: 6. The CDR3 consists of 14 residues. Germline values: CDR1 SGDLS, CDR2 YYNGEE. CDR3 bases: TGTGCCAGCAGCGCCCAGGGGGCGCTATATGGCTACACCTTC. Translated, it gives CASSAQGALYGYTF.

The chain has TRBV30 and TRBJ1-5, with D possibly being TRBD1 (6 bases). This CDR3 is 15 amino acids long. Germline values: CDR1 GTSNPN, CDR2 SVGIG (reference sequence). V was clipped by 2 bases and J by 2 bases, with 13 bases between them. Written as DNA, the CDR3 is TGTGCCTGGAGTTTCCGGGAGGGGGGCAATCAGCCCCAGCATTTT. This translates into CAWSFREGGNQPQHF.

This chain uses TRBV15 with TRBJ2-7, with D perhaps matching TRBD1 (6 bases). This CDR3 contains 13 residues. Germline values: CDR1 LNHNV, CDR2 YYDKDF (reference sequence). The V end was cut by 5 bases, the J end by 1 base, with 9 bases between. The CDR3 protein is CATSSGQSYEQYF. CDR3 nucleotide sequence: TGTGCCACCAGCTCAGGACAGTCCTACGAGCAGTACTTC. The full variable domain, with the rest looked up from reference TRBV15 and TRBJ2-7, is DAMVIQNPRYQVTQFGKPVTLSCSQTLNHNVMYWYQQKSSQAPKLLFHYYDKDFNNEADTPDNFQSRRPNTSFCFLDIRSPGLGDTAMYLCATSSGQSYEQYFGPGTRLTVT.

The chain is built from TRBV10-3 and TRBJ2-1; 11 nucleotides align to TRBD2. CDR3 length equals 17 residues. Unmatched junction bases numbered 7, after V lost 6 bases and J lost 0 bases. Looked up from germline, CDR1 is ENHRY and CDR2 is SYGVKD. The CDR3 sequence: CAIRLAGGIGSYNEQFF. CDR3 coding DNA: TGTGCCATCAGGCTAGCGGGAGGTATAGGCTCCTACAATGAGCAGTTCTTC.

This clone was found a few times. V usage is TRBV19 and J usage is TRBJ1-5; no definite D call. This CDR3 has 14 amino acids. V lost 7 bases, J lost 2 bases, and 12 bases lay in between. Looked up from germline, CDR1 is LNHDA and CDR2 is SQIVND (reference sequence). The CDR3 DNA sequence: TGTGCCAGTAATTTCGGCCAGGGCAATCAGCCCCAGCATTTT. Protein sequence: CASNFGQGNQPQHF.

The J gene is TRBJ1-1, the V gene TRBV19, with D possibly matching TRBD1 (6 bases). Germline V lookup: CDR1 LNHDA, CDR2 SQIVND (reference sequence). The CDR3 runs 16 residues. Between the trimmed V and J ends, which lost 3 bases and 1 base, there was a span of 15 bases. CDR3 bases: TGTGCCAGTAGTATCGGCCCAGGGGAAACGAACACTGAAGCTTTCTTT. Amino acid sequence: CASSIGPGETNTEAFF.

The chain joins TRBV18 to TRBJ2-7; D is ambiguous. Trimming shortened V by 2 bases and J by 0 bases, and 14 bases separated the two germline ends. The germline V gene has CDR1 KGHSH and CDR2 LQKENI. The CDR3 loop spans 16 amino acids. The CDR3 region has the DNA TGTGCCAGCTCACCAAGGAACACCCAACTCTCCTACGAGCAGTACTTC. Its protein product is CASSPRNTQLSYEQYF. Using reference TRBV18 and TRBJ2-7 for the parts outside the CDR3, the full variable domain is NAGVMQNPRHLVRRRGQEARLRCSPMKGHSHVYWYRQLPEEGLKFMVYLQKENIIDESGMPKERFSAEFPKEGPSILRIQQVVRGDSAAYFCASSPRNTQLSYEQYFGPGTRLTVT.

The V and J genes are TRBV25-1 and TRBJ2-3; D perhaps matches TRBD1 (7 bases). Trimming left V 5 bases short and J 2 bases short, with 11 bases between. The CDR3 has 14 residues. Germline CDR1 MGHDK, CDR2 SYGVNS. The CDR3 DNA reads as TGTGCCAGCAGTCTCAGGGGGGCCACAGATACGCAGTATTTT. Residues: CASSLRGATDTQYF.

This clone was observed once. V is TRBV5-4 and J is TRBJ1-1; TRBD1 matches at 9 bases. The V gene end was trimmed by 2 bases and the J gene end by 1 base; junction bases not matched to a gene: 3. This CDR3 contains 15 residues. Germline lookup yields CDR1 SGHNT and CDR2 YYREEE (reference sequence). The CDR3 nucleotides are TGTGCCAGCAGCTTCATGGACAGGGGGAACACTGAAGCTTTCTTT. The encoded protein is CASSFMDRGNTEAFF.

This chain uses TRBV5-5 with TRBJ2-5; tentatively, D is TRBD1 (6 bases). The CDR3 sequence is 14 residues long. The germline V and J ends were trimmed by 2 bases and 4 bases, with 12 bases remaining between them. CDR1 and CDR2 from the germline V gene are SGHKS and YYEKEE (reference sequence). CDR3 nucleotides: TGTGCCAGCAGCTTTCGGACAGACAGAGAGACCCAGTACTTC. Its protein product is CASSFRTDRETQYF. Combining the CDR3 with reference TRBV5-5 and TRBJ2-5 gives the whole variable domain DAGVTQSPTHLIKTRGQQVTLRCSPISGHKSVSWYQQVLGQGPQFIFQYYEKEERGRGNFPDRFSARQFPNYSSELNVNALLLGDSALYLCASSFRTDRETQYFGPGTRLLVL.

The chain's CDR3 is CASSEDGTFEAFF. Here the CDR3 DNA reads TGTGCCAGCAGTGAAGACGGGACTTTTGAAGCTTTCTTT. The chain combines TRBV6-1 with TRBJ1-1; D is perhaps TRBD1 (5 bases). This CDR3 has 13 residues. V was trimmed by 1 base and J by 7 bases, leaving 10 bases between them. Germline V gene lookup returns CDR1 MNHNS and CDR2 SASEGT.

This sequence joins TRBV28 and TRBJ2-7, with 7 positions matching TRBD1. The ends lost 5 bases at V and 7 bases at J; junction bases unmatched: 11. Germline assignment: CDR1 MDHEN and CDR2 SYDVKM. This CDR3 spans 14 amino acids. The CDR3 DNA sequence: TGTGCCAGCAGTCCCCGGGACAGCCTACGGGAGCAGTACTTC. Translation gives CASSPRDSLREQYF.

The rearrangement links TRBV7-9 to TRBJ1-6; 9 bases are a match to TRBD1. J lost 9 bases, V lost 5 bases, and 8 bases had no gene match. The V gene's germline CDR1 is SEHNR and CDR2 FQNEAQ (reference sequence). CDR3 size: 15 residues. The CDR3 nucleotides are TGTGCCAGCAGCGCGGGACAGGGAAATGGTTCACCCCTCCACTTT. Translated: CASSAGQGNGSPLHF.

This sequence joins TRBV28 and TRBJ1-1, with D possibly matching TRBD1 (6 bases). Germline V lookup: CDR1 MDHEN, CDR2 SYDVKM. Deletions cut 8 bases from V and 0 bases from J, with 19 bases between. There are 16 residues in the CDR3. CDR3: CASSEQGYEMNTEAFF. The CDR3 DNA sequence: TGTGCCAGCTCGGAGCAGGGGTATGAAATGAACACTGAAGCTTTCTTT.

This chain joins TRBV7-9 and TRBJ2-3, with D perhaps TRBD2 (5 bases). V lost 8 bases to trimming and J lost 2 bases, with 11 bases between them. Germline-derived CDR1 and CDR2 are SEHNR and FQNEAQ (reference sequence). The CDR3 loop spans 13 amino acids. CDR3 DNA sequence: TGTGCCAGCCTCGGGGAAAACACAGATACGCAGTATTTT. Its translation: CASLGENTDTQYF.

The gene calls are TRBV7-3 and TRBJ2-7; TRBD2 might be the D (6 bases). The V and J ends lost 5 bases and 4 bases respectively, with 18 bases between them. From germline, CDR1 is SGHTA and CDR2 FQGTGA. The CDR3 totals 15 residues. The CDR3 sequence: CASSPNGGGKYEQYF. CDR3 nucleotides: TGTGCCAGCAGCCCCAACGGCGGCGGGAAATACGAGCAGTACTTC.

The chain has TRBV18 and TRBJ1-6; D unresolved. Between the trimmed V and J ends, which lost 0 bases and 9 bases, there was a span of 15 bases. Germline loops: CDR1 KGHSH, CDR2 LQKENI. The CDR3 totals 16 residues. CDR3 residues: CASSPPGSVSPSPLHF. CDR3 nucleotide sequence: TGTGCCAGCTCACCACCAGGGTCTGTATCCCCTTCACCCCTCCACTTT.

The chain couples TRBV2 to TRBJ1-2; D is unresolved. V was clipped by 2 bases and J by 8 bases, with 21 bases between them. The germline CDR1 and CDR2 sequences are SNHLY and FYNNEI. The CDR3 extends over 16 amino acids. The CDR3 sequence is CASSESQSQAFSGYTF. The CDR3 bases are TGTGCCAGCAGTGAATCCCAGTCCCAAGCTTTCTCCGGCTACACCTTC.

The rearrangement uses TRBV5-1 and TRBJ2-5; D gene ambiguous. Per germline, CDR1 SGHRS and CDR2 YFSETQ. This CDR3 comprises 11 residues. Trimming removed 0 bases from V and 5 bases from J, with 2 bases in between. For the CDR3, the DNA is TGCGCCAGCAGCTTGGAGGAGACCCAGTACTTC. As protein: CASSLEETQYF.

The chain has TRBV28 and TRBJ1-5, with TRBD1 matching 8 bases. Germline V CDR1 and CDR2: MDHEN, SYDVKM. With 6 bases clipped from V and 2 bases from J, the junction kept 9 bases outside the gene matches. The CDR3 spans 16 residues. The CDR3 region has the DNA TGTGCCAGCAGATCTTCCGGGACAGGCGGCAATCAGCCCCAGCATTTT. Translating it yields CASRSSGTGGNQPQHF.

V and J are TRBV19 and TRBJ2-7, with 12 bases aligning to TRBD1. Germline trimming cut 6 bases from V and 3 bases from J; bases unmatched to any gene: 12. Germline CDR1 and CDR2: LNHDA and SQIVND (reference sequence). This CDR3 has 17 residues. The CDR3 sequence is CASSKYAGTGGYYEQYF. DNA of the CDR3: TGTGCCAGTAGCAAGTATGCCGGGACAGGGGGCTACTACGAGCAGTACTTC.

The CDR3 coding sequence is TGCGCCAGCAGCTTGGCCGTTTCAGATACGCAGTATTTT. Its translation: CASSLAVSDTQYF. The chain couples TRBV5-1 to TRBJ2-3; D not resolved. Germline CDR1 SGHRS, CDR2 YFSETQ. This CDR3 comprises 13 residues. Deletions cut 0 bases from V and 4 bases from J, with 6 bases between.

This clone was seen only once. The chain recombines TRBV18 with TRBJ2-2; TRBD1 or TRBD2 may be the D gene (5 bases each). Germline lookup yields CDR1 KGHSH and CDR2 LQKENI. Trimming stripped 3 bases from V and 4 bases from J, with 21 bases between. CDR3 length equals 18 residues. For the CDR3, the DNA is TGTGCCAGCTCACCCCAGCTTGGGGGAAGGGTGCGCACCGGGGAGCTGTTTTTT. Protein product: CASSPQLGGRVRTGELFF.

This chain's CDR3 is CASMAGGRNIQYF. Written as DNA, the CDR3 is TGTGCCAGCATGGCGGGGGGACGGAACATTCAGTACTTC. The chain uses TRBV28 and TRBJ2-4; 8 positions match TRBD2. After removal of 7 bases from V and 7 bases from J, the junction contained 6 bases not matched to a gene. The CDR3 sequence is 13 residues long. The germline V gene encodes CDR1 MDHEN and CDR2 SYDVKM. Full variable domain (rest looked up from reference TRBV28 and TRBJ2-4): DVKVTQSSRYLVKRTGEKVFLECVQDMDHENMFWYRQDPGLGLRLIYFSYDVKMKEKGDIPEGYSVSREKKERFSLILESASTNQTSMYLCASMAGGRNIQYFGAGTRLSVL.

This chain links TRBV2 with TRBJ2-5; D might be TRBD2 (5 bases). Germline CDR1 reads SNHLY; CDR2 reads FYNNEI. Trimming left V 7 bases short and J 4 bases short, with 10 bases between. This CDR3 comprises 12 residues. The CDR3 loop reads CASTGFPETQYF. In DNA form, the CDR3 reads TGTGCCAGCACGGGGTTCCCAGAGACCCAGTACTTC.

This sequence joins TRBV5-1 and TRBJ2-5; D may be TRBD1 or TRBD2 (5 bases each). The V and J ends lost 0 bases and 3 bases respectively, with 9 bases between them. This CDR3 spans 14 amino acids. Germline loops: CDR1 SGHRS, CDR2 YFSETQ. CDR3 sequence reads: CASSLGGTEETQYF. In DNA, the CDR3 is TGCGCCAGCAGCTTGGGGGGGACCGAAGAGACCCAGTACTTC. The full variable domain, rest sourced from reference TRBV5-1 and TRBJ2-5, is KAGVTQTPRYLIKTRGQQVTLSCSPISGHRSVSWYQQTPGQGLQFLFEYFSETQRNKGNFPGRFSGRQFSNSRSEMNVSTLELGDSALYLCASSLGGTEETQYFGPGTRLLVL.

This clone was detected once. The J gene is TRBJ2-7, the V gene TRBV10-3, with 12 bases matching TRBD2. Per the germline V gene, CDR1 is ENHRY and CDR2 is SYGVKD. CDR3 length: 14 amino acids. The V gene end was trimmed by 10 bases and the J gene end by 3 bases; junction bases not matched to a gene: 7. In nucleotides, the CDR3 is TGTGCCACCCACCTGGGACTAGCGGGCTACGAGCAGTACTTC. It encodes CATHLGLAGYEQYF.

V gene TRBV18 combines with J gene TRBJ2-2, with 11 bases lining up with TRBD2. Germline V gene sequence: CDR1 KGHSH, CDR2 LQKENI. This CDR3 contains 17 residues. J lost 2 bases, V lost 7 bases, and 9 bases had no gene match. Written as DNA, the CDR3 is TGTGCCAGCTTAACCGGGACTAGCGGTCTTAACACCGGGGAGCTGTTTTTT. Protein product: CASLTGTSGLNTGELFF.

The V call is TRBV29-1, the J call TRBJ1-3, with D possibly being TRBD1 (5 bases). Looked up from germline, CDR1 is SQVTM and CDR2 is ANQGSEA. This CDR3 has 14 residues. Trimming removed 4 bases at V and 4 bases at J, with 14 bases between. The CDR3 nucleotides read TGCAGCGTTGCGGGACCCCAAGCCGGAAACACCATATATTTT. Translating it yields CSVAGPQAGNTIYF.